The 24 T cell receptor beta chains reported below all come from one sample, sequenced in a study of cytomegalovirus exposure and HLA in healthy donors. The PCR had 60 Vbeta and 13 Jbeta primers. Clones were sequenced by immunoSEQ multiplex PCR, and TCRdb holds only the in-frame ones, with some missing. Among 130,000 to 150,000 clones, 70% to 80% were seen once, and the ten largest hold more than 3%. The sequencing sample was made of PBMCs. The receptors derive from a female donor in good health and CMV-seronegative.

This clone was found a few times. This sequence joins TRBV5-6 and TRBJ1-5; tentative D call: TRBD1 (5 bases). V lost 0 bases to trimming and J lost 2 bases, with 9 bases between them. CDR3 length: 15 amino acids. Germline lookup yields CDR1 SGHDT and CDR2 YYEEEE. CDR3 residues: CASSLAGVGNQPQHF. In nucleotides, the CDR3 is TGTGCCAGCAGCTTGGCGGGGGTTGGCAATCAGCCCCAGCATTTT.

CDR3 sequence reads: CASSGPPNYGYTF. The CDR3 coding sequence is TGTGCCAGCAGCGGCCCACCTAACTATGGCTACACCTTC. The V gene is TRBV5-4, the J gene TRBJ1-2; D unresolved. Trimming took off 4 bases at V and 0 bases at J, with 7 bases between the two ends. The CDR3 is made up of 13 amino acids. Germline loops: CDR1 SGHNT, CDR2 YYREEE (reference sequence).

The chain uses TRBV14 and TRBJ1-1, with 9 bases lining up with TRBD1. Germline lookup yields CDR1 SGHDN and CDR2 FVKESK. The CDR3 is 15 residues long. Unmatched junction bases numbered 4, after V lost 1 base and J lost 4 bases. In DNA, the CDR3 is TGTGCCAGCAGCCAAGTAGGACAGGGGTTCACTGAAGCTTTCTTT. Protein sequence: CASSQVGQGFTEAFF.

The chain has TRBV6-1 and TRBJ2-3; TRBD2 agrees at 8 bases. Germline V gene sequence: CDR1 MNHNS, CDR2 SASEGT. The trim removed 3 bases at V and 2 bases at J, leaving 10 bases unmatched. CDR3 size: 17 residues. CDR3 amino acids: CASSDIAGWGDTDTQYF. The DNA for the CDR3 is TGTGCCAGCAGTGACATAGCGGGATGGGGAGACACAGATACGCAGTATTTT.

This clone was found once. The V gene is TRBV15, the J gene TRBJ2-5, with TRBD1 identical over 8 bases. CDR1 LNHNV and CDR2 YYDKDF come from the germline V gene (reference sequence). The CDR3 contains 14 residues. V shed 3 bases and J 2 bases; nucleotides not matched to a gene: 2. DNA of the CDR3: TGTGCCACCAGCAGGGACAGGGCTCAAGAGACCCAGTACTTC. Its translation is CATSRDRAQETQYF.

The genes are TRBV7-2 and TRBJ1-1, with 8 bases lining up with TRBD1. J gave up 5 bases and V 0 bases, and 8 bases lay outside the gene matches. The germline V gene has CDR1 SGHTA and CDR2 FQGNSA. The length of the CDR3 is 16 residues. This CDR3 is CASSLARGRLGTEAFF. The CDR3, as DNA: TGTGCCAGCAGCTTAGCCAGGGGGCGCCTCGGTACTGAAGCTTTCTTT.

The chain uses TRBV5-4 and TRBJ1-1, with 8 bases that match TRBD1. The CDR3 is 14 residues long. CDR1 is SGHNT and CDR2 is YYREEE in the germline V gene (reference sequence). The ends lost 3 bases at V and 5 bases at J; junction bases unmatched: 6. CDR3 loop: CASSSSRGQTEAFF. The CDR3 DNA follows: TGTGCCAGCAGCTCGTCCAGGGGGCAGACTGAAGCTTTCTTT.

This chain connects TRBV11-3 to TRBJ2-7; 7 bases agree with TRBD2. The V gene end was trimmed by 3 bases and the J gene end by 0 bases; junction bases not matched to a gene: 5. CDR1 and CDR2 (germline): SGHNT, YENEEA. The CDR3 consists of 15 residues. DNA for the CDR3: TGTGCCAGCAGCTTGACTGGCGGGAGCTCCTACGAGCAGTACTTC. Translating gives CASSLTGGSSYEQYF.

The CDR3 region is CASKARGIWNSPLHF. The CDR3, as DNA: TGTGCCAGCAAGGCCCGGGGGATATGGAATTCACCCCTCCACTTT. The chain carries TRBV28 and TRBJ1-6; D possibly corresponds to TRBD1 (5 bases). In germline, CDR1 is MDHEN, CDR2 SYDVKM. CDR3 length equals 15 residues. Trimming left V 7 bases short and J 7 bases short, with 17 bases between.

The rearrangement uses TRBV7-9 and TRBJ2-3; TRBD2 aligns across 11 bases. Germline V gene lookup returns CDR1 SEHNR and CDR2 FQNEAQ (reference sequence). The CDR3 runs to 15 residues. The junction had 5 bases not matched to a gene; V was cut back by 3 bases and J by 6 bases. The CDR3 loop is CASSLGASGGDTQYF. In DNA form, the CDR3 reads TGTGCCAGCAGCTTGGGGGCTAGCGGGGGGGATACGCAGTATTTT.

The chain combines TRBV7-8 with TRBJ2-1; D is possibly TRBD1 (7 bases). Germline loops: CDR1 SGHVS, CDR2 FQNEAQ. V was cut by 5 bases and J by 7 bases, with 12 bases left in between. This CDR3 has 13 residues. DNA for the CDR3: TGTGCCAGCAGCCTGACAGGGAGGAATGAGCAGTTCTTC. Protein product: CASSLTGRNEQFF.

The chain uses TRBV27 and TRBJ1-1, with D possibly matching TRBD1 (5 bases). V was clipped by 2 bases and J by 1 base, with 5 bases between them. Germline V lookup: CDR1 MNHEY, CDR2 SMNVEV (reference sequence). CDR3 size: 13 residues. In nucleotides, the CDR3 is TGTGCCAGCAGTTTAGGGGCGAACACTGAAGCTTTCTTT. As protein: CASSLGANTEAFF.

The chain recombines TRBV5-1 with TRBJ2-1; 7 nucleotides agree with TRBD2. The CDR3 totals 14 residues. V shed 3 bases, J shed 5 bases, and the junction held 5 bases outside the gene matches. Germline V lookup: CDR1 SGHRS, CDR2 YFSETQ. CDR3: CASSWGGGDNEQFF. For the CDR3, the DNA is TGCGCCAGCAGCTGGGGGGGAGGGGACAATGAGCAGTTCTTC.

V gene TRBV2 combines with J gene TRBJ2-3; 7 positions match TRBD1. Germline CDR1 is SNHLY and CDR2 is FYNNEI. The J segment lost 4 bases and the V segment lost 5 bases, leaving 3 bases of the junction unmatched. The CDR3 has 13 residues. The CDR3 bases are TGTGCCAGCAGTTTACAGGGGCCAGATACGCAGTATTTT. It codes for CASSLQGPDTQYF. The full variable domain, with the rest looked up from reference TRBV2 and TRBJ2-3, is EPEVTQTPSHQVTQMGQEVILRCVPISNHLYFYWYRQILGQKVEFLVSFYNNEISEKSEIFDDQFSVERPDGSNFTLKIRSTKLEDSAMYFCASSLQGPDTQYFGPGTRLTVL.

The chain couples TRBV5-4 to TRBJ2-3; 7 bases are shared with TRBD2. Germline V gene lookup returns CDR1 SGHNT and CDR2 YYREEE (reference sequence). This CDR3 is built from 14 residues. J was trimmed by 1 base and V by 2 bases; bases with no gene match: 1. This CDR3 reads CASSLSGGTDTQYF. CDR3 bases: TGTGCCAGCAGCTTAAGCGGGGGCACAGATACGCAGTATTTT.

The CDR3 nucleotides read TGTGCCAGCAGTTCGGACTTGGGGGGCAATGAGCAGTTCTTC. Its translation: CASSSDLGGNEQFF. This chain links TRBV6-5 with TRBJ2-1; D possibly corresponds to TRBD2 (6 bases). Germline CDR1 reads MNHEY; CDR2 reads SVGAGI. Deletions cut 4 bases from V and 6 bases from J, with 13 bases between. This CDR3 spans 14 amino acids.

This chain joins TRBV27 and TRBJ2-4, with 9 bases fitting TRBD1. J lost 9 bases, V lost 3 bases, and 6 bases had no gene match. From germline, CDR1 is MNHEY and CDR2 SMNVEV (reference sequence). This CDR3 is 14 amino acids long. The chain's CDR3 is CASSFDRTGVIQYF. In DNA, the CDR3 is TGTGCCAGCAGTTTCGACCGGACAGGGGTCATTCAGTACTTC.

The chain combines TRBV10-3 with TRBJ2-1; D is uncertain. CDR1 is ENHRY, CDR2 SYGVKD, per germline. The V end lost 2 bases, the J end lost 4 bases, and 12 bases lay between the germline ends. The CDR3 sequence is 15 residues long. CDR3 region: CAISEPSVAYNEQFF. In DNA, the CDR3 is TGTGCCATCAGTGAGCCCAGCGTGGCGTACAATGAGCAGTTCTTC.

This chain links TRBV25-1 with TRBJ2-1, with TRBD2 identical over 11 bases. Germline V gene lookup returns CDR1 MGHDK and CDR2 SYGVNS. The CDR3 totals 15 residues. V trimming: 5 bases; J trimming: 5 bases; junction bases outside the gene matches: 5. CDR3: CASSLAGGPHNEQFF. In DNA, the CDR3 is TGTGCCAGCAGTTTAGCGGGAGGGCCTCACAATGAGCAGTTCTTC. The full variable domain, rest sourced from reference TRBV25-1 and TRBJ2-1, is EADIYQTPRYLVIGTGKKITLECSQTMGHDKMYWYQQDPGMELHLIHYSYGVNSTEKGDLSSESTVSRIRTEHFPLTLESARPSHTSQYLCASSLAGGPHNEQFFGPGTRLTVL.

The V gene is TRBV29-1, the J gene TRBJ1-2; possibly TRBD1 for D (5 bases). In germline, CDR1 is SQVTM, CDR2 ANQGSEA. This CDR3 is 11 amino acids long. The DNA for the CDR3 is TGCAGTCTACAGGATTACTATGGCTACACCTTC. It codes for CSLQDYYGYTF.

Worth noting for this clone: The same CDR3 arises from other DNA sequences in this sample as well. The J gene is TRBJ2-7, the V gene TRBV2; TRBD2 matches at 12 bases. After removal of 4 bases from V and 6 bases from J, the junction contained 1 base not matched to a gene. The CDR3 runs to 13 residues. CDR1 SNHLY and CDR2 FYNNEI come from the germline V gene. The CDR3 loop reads CASSGLAGVEQYF. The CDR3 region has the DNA TGTGCCAGCAGTGGACTAGCGGGGGTCGAGCAGTACTTC. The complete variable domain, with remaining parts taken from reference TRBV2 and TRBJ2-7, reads EPEVTQTPSHQVTQMGQEVILRCVPISNHLYFYWYRQILGQKVEFLVSFYNNEISEKSEIFDDQFSVERPDGSNFTLKIRSTKLEDSAMYFCASSGLAGVEQYFGPGTRLTVT.

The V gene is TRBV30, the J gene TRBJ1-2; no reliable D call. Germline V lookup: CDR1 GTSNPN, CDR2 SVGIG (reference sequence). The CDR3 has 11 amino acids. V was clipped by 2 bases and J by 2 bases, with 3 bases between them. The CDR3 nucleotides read TGTGCCTGGAGTCCGAACTATGGCTACACCTTC. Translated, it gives CAWSPNYGYTF.

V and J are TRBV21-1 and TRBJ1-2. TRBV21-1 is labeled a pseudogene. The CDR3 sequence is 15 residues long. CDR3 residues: CASSPREGRYYGYTF. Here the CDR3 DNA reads TGTGCCAGCAGCCCCAGGGAGGGGCGATACTATGGCTACACCTTC.

Written as DNA, the CDR3 is TGTGCCAGTAGTATGGGGACAGGGAACTACGAGCAGTACTTC. It yields the protein CASSMGTGNYEQYF. This chain joins TRBV19 and TRBJ2-7, with 9 positions matching TRBD1. Germline V gene data show CDR1 as LNHDA and CDR2 as SQIVND (reference sequence). Trimming at V came to 3 bases and at J to 3 bases, leaving 3 bases not matched to a gene. The CDR3 spans 14 residues.